Listed below are T cell receptor beta chains from one sample, sequenced in a study of cytomegalovirus exposure and HLA in healthy donors. Data came from immunoSEQ multiplex PCR; TCRdb stores just in-frame clones and leaves some out. The sample records 200,000 to 250,000 clones, 75% to 90% being singletons. The source material was PBMCs. These receptors were collected from a woman aged 18-35 years in good health and CMV-seronegative. The CDR3 runs from the conserved cysteine through the conserved F or W. The D gene is left open where the match is weak. For some rows the clone size is stated as once, few or many, or as a class when expanded; others skip it.

clone_size	v_call	d_call	j_call	cdr3_aa	cdr3_nt
-	TRBV4-2	-	TRBJ1-2	CASSQPGGGVNYGYTF	TGTGCCAGCAGCCAACCCGGTGGAGGGGTTAACTATGGCTACACCTTC
-	TRBV5-1	TRBD2	TRBJ2-7	CASSPGLAGLGYEQYF	TGCGCCAGCAGCCCGGGACTAGCGGGGCTCGGGTACGAGCAGTACTTC
-	TRBV4-2	TRBD2	TRBJ2-1	CASSQDRGGFSNEQFF	TGTGCCAGCAGCCAAGATCGGGGGGGCTTTTCGAATGAGCAGTTCTTC
-	TRBV12-1	-	TRBJ1-2	CASSFARWQDSYGYTF	TGTGCCAGCAGCTTTGCGCGGTGGCAGGACAGCTATGGCTACACCTTC
-	TRBV5-1	TRBD1	TRBJ2-7	CASSLGPRTGGINEQYF	TGCGCCAGCAGCCTGGGACCCCGGACAGGGGGCATTAACGAGCAGTACTTC
once	TRBV4-3	TRBD1	TRBJ2-7	CASSQGITGVLDYEQYF	TGCGCCAGCAGCCAAGGGATAACAGGGGTCCTCGACTACGAGCAGTACTTC
-	TRBV2	-	TRBJ1-1	CASSEGTWGTEAFF	TGTGCCAGCAGTGAGGGGACATGGGGCACTGAAGCTTTCTTT
once	TRBV4-2	-	TRBJ1-2	CASSHLQGGYGYTF	TGTGCCAGCAGCCATTTACAAGGAGGATATGGCTACACCTTC
once	TRBV11-3	-	TRBJ2-3	CASSQTGWGRGETDTQYF	TGTGCCAGCAGCCAGACGGGGTGGGGCAGGGGAGAGACAGATACGCAGTATTTT
-	TRBV7-9	TRBD2	TRBJ2-1	CASSLVGLAVNNEQFF	TGTGCCAGCAGCTTAGTGGGGCTAGCGGTTAACAATGAGCAGTTCTTC
-	TRBV6-4	-	TRBJ1-3	CASSDGGPAGNTIYF	TGTGCCAGCAGTGACGGCGGCCCCGCTGGAAACACCATATATTTT
-	TRBV6-4	-	TRBJ1-2	CASSSGTSGYGYTF	TGTGCCAGCAGTTCGGGGACTTCAGGCTATGGCTACACCTTC
few	TRBV5-4	TRBD1	TRBJ1-2	CASSFQGAINYGYTF	TGTGCCAGCAGCTTCCAGGGGGCTATAAACTATGGCTACACCTTC
-	TRBV10-2	-	TRBJ2-7	CASSDRRDMTYEQYF	TGCGCCAGCAGTGACCGCCGGGACATGACCTACGAGCAGTACTTC
-	TRBV4-2	TRBD2	TRBJ2-1	CASSQLAGGNEQFF	TGTGCCAGCAGCCAACTAGCGGGGGGAAATGAGCAGTTCTTC
-	TRBV5-5	TRBD1	TRBJ1-5	CASSPLLDRAQPQHF	TGTGCCAGCAGCCCCTTACTTGACAGGGCTCAGCCCCAGCATTTT
-	TRBV7-9	-	TRBJ2-7	CASSPSEFSYEQYF	TGTGCCAGCAGCCCTTCGGAGTTTTCCTACGAGCAGTACTTC
-	TRBV20-1	TRBD1	TRBJ1-3	CSADRGNTIYF	TGCAGTGCGGACAGGGGAAACACCATATATTTT
-	TRBV6-5	-	TRBJ1-3	CASSQNHTIYF	TGTGCCAGCAGTCAGAACCACACCATATATTTT
-	TRBV5-5	-	TRBJ1-5	CASSLQRNQPQHF	TGTGCCAGCAGCCTCCAGAGGAATCAGCCCCAGCATTTT
-	TRBV7-9	TRBD1	TRBJ1-1	CASSLQGARAFF	TGTGCCAGCAGCTTACAGGGGGCGAGAGCTTTCTTT
-	TRBV6-5	-	TRBJ1-2	CASSYSGGAQGYTF	TGTGCCAGCAGTTACTCCGGGGGGGCGCAGGGCTACACCTTC
-	TRBV6-6	-	TRBJ1-5	CASSSVNQPQHF	TGTGCCAGCAGTTCCGTCAATCAGCCCCAGCATTTT
-	TRBV10-3	-	TRBJ2-1	CAIRGAGSSYNEQFF	TGTGCCATTCGGGGGGCGGGGAGCTCCTACAATGAGCAGTTCTTC
-	TRBV6-5	-	TRBJ2-7	CASSPTTGLREEQYF	TGTGCCAGCAGTCCCACTACAGGGTTACGGGAAGAGCAGTACTTC
-	TRBV7-2	TRBD2	TRBJ2-1	CASSPQLAGAYNEQFF	TGTGCCAGCAGCCCCCAACTAGCGGGGGCCTACAATGAGCAGTTCTTC
-	TRBV5-1	-	TRBJ1-1	CASSQQGKDTEAFF	TGCGCCAGCAGCCAGCAGGGTAAGGACACTGAAGCTTTCTTT
-	TRBV25-1	TRBD2	TRBJ2-1	CASSLAGPPNYEQFF	TGTGCCAGCAGTCTAGCGGGACCCCCCAACTACGAGCAGTTCTTC
once	TRBV9	-	TRBJ2-7	CASSVNPSWADNGYEQYF	TGTGCCAGCAGCGTGAACCCCTCTTGGGCAGATAACGGCTACGAGCAGTACTTC